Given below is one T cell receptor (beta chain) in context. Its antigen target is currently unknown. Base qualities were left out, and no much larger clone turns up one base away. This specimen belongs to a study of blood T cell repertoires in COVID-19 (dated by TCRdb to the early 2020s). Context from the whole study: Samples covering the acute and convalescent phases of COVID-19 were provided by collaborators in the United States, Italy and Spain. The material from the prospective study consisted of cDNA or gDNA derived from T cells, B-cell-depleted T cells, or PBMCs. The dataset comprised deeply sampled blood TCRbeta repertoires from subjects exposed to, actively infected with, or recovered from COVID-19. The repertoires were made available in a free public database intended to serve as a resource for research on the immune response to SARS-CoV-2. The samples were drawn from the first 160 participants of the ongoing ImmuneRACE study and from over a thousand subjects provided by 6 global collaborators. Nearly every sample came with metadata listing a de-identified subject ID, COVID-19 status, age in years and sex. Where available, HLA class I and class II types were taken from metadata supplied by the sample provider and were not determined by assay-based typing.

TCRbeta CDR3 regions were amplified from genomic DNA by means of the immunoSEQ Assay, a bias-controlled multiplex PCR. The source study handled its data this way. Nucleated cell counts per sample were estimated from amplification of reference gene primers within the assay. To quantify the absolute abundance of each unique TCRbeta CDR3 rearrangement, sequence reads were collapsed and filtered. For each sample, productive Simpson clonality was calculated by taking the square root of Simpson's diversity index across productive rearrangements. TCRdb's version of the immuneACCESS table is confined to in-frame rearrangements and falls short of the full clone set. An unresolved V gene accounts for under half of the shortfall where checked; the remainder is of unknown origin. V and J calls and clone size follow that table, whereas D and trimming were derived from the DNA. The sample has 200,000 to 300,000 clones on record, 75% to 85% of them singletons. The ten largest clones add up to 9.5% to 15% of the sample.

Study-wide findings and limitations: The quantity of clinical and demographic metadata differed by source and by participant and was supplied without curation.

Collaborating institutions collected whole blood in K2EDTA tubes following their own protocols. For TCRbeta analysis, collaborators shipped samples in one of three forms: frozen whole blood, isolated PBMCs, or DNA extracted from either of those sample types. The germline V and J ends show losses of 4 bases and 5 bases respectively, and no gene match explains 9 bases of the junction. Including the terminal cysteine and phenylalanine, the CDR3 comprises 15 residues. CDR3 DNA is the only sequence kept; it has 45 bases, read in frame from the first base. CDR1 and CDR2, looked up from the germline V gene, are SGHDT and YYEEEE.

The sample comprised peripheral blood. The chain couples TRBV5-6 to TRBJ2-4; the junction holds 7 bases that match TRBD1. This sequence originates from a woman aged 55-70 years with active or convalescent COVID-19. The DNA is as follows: TGTGCCAGCAGCCCCGTACAGGGGTCCCAAAACATTCAGTACTTC. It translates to CASSPVQGSQNIQYF.